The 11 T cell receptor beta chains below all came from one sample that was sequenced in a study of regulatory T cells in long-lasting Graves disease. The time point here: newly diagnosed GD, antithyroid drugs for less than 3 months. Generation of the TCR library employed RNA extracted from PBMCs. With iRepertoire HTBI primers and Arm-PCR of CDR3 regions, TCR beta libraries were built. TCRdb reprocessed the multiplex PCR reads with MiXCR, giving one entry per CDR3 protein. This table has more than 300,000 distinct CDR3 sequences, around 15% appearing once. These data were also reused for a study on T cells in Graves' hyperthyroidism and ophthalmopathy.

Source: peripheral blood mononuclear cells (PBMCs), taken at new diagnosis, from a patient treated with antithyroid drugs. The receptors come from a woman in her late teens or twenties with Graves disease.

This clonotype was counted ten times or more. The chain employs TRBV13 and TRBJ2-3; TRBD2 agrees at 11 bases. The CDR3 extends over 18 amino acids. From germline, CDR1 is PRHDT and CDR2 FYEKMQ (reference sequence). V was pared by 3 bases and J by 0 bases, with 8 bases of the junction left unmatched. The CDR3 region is CASSFRLAGPSSTDTQYF. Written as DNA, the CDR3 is TGTGCCAGCAGCTTTCGACTAGCGGGACCGTCTAGCACAGATACGCAGTATTTT.

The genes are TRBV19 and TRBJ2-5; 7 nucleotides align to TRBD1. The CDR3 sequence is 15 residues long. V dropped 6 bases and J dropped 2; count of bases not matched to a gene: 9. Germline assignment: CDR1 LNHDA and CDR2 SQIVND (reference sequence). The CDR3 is CASRFYGTEQETQYF. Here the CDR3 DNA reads TGTGCCAGTAGGTTTTACGGGACAGAACAAGAGACCCAGTACTTC.

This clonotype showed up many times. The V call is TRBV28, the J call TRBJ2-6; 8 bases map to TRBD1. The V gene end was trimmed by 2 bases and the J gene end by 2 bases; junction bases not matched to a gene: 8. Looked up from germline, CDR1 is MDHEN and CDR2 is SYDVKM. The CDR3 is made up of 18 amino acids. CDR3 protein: CASSLGTGGVTGANVLTF. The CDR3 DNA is TGTGCCAGCAGTTTAGGCACAGGGGGAGTCACTGGGGCCAACGTCCTGACTTTC.

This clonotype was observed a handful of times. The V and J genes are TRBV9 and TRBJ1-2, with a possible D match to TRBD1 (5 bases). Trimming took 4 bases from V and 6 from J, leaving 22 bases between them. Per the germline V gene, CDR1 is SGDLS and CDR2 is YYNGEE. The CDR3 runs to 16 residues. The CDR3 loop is CASSPHSFRTTDGYTF. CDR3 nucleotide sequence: TGTGCCAGCAGCCCCCACTCATTTAGGACAACTGATGGCTACACCTTC.

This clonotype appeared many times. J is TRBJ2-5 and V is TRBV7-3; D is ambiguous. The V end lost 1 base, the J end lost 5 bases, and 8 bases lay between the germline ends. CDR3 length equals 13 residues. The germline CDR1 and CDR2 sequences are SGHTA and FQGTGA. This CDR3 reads CASSLSPLETQYF. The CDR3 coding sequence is TGTGCCAGCAGCTTAAGTCCGTTGGAGACCCAGTACTTC.

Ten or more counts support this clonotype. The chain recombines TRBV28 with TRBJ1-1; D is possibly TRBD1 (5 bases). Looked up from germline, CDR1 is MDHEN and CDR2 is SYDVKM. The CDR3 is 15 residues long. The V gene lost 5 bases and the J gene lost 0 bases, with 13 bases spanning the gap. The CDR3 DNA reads TGTGCCAGCAGTCGACAGTCATCCTTGAACACTGAAGCTTTCTTT. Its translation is CASSRQSSLNTEAFF.

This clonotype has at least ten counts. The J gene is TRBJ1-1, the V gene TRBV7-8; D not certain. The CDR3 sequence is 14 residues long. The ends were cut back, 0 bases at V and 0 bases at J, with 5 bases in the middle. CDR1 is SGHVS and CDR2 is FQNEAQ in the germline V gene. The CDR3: CASSLAEVNTEAFF. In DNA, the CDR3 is TGTGCCAGCAGCTTAGCGGAGGTGAACACTGAAGCTTTCTTT.

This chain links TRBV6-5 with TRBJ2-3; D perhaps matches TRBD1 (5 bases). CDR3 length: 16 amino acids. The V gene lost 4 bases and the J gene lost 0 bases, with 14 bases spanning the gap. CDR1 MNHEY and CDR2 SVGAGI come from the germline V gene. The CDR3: CASSLRQTSSTDTQYF. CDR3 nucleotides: TGTGCCAGCAGTTTAAGACAGACCAGTAGCACAGATACGCAGTATTTT.

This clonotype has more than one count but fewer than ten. The CDR3 DNA is TGTGCCAGCAGCGTAGGCGCTGAAGAGACCCAGTACTTC. Amino acid sequence: CASSVGAEETQYF. J is TRBJ2-5 and V is TRBV9, with D uncertain. This CDR3 is built from 13 residues. From germline, CDR1 is SGDLS and CDR2 YYNGEE. Trimming took off 0 bases at V and 3 bases at J, with 6 bases between the two ends.

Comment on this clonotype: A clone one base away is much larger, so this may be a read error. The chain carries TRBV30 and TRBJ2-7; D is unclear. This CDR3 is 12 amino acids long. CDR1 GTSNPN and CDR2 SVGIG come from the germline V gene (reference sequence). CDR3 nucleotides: TGTGCCTGGAGTGTAGGATCCTACGAGCGGTACTTC. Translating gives CAWSVGSYERYF.

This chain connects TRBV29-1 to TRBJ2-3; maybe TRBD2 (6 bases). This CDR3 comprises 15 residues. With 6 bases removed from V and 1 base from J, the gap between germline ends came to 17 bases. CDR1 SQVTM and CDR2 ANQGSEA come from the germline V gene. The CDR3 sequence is CSVLDAGSGTDTQYF. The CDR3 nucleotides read TGCAGCGTCCTCGACGCGGGGAGCGGCACAGATACGCAGTATTTT.